The clone carrying this T cell receptor beta chain was detected many times. Unique molecular identifiers were used to barcode this TCRbeta library. TCRdb itself ran the PCR reads through MiXCR, one entry per CDR3 protein. The sample records about 240,000 distinct CDR3 sequences, around 12% being singletons. This entry is derived from a study of T-cell reconstitution after alpha-beta-depleted transplantation in children. Germline CDR1 MDHEN, CDR2 SYDVKM. This CDR3 is built from 14 residues. The V segment lost 2 bases and the J segment 4 bases; nucleotides outside the gene matches: 2. Sequenced here: PBMCs from the stem cell graft donor, sampled from the stem cell graft. The receptor's source is a human donor who donated a stem cell graft to a child with acute lymphoblastic leukemia. The V and J genes are TRBV28 and TRBJ1-2, with 9 bases aligning to TRBD1. The CDR3 DNA sequence: TGTGCCAGCAGTTTAGGGACAGGGATCTATGGCTACACCTTC. Translated: CASSLGTGIYGYTF.